This entry lists 15 T cell receptor beta chains sequenced from one sample in a study of T cell responses to AZD1222 COVID-19 vaccine. This table comes from immunoSEQ multiplex PCR, and its TCRdb copy is limited to in-frame clones, with some not included. This sample has about 100,000 clones, with 86% found just once. Sequencing was performed on peripheral blood, taken on day 0 of AZD1222 vaccination. These receptors were obtained from an adult in good health.

The V gene is TRBV12-5, the J gene TRBJ1-5; 9 bases agree with TRBD1. The CDR3 runs 14 residues. The trim removed 5 bases at V and 6 bases at J, leaving 5 bases unmatched. The germline CDR1 and CDR2 sequences are LGHNT and FRNRAP. The CDR3 loop reads CASGPGDRVQPQHF. As DNA, the CDR3 is TGTGCTAGTGGTCCGGGGGACAGGGTTCAGCCCCAGCATTTT. The full variable domain, completed using reference TRBV12-5 and TRBJ1-5, is DARVTQTPRHKVTEMGQEVTMRCQPILGHNTVFWYRQTMMQGLELLAYFRNRAPLDDSGMPKDRFSAEMPDATLATLKIQPSEPRDSAVYFCASGPGDRVQPQHFGDGTRLSIL.

This clone was seen once. This chain uses TRBV12-3 or TRBV12-4 with TRBJ2-6; D ambiguous. V gave up 8 bases and J gave up 0 bases, with 5 bases separating them. This CDR3 has 13 amino acids. For the CDR3, the DNA is TGTGCCAGCGGCTCCTCTGGGGCCAACGTCCTGACTTTC. Translating gives CASGSSGANVLTF.

As to this clone: At one end, the junction sequence differs from germline, possibly due to a read error. The chain joins TRBV2 to TRBJ1-5; D remains unclear. The germline gives CDR1 SNHLY, CDR2 FYNNEI. This CDR3 comprises 12 residues. The CDR3 loop is CASREANQPQHF. The CDR3 DNA reads as TGTGCCAGCAGAGAAGCGAATCAGCCCCAGCATTTT.

The V gene is TRBV10-3, the J gene TRBJ2-7; D possibly corresponds to TRBD2 (6 bases). The CDR3 spans 15 residues. V was shortened by 6 bases and J by 2 bases, with 17 bases between the two germline ends. From germline, CDR1 is ENHRY and CDR2 SYGVKD. CDR3 region: CAISGFREVTYEQYF. CDR3 nucleotide sequence: TGTGCCATCAGCGGATTCAGGGAGGTCACCTACGAGCAGTACTTC.

The chain is built from TRBV5-8 and TRBJ1-5; D gene uncertain. Per germline, CDR1 SGHTS and CDR2 YDEGEE. The CDR3 loop spans 15 amino acids. The germline V and J ends were trimmed by 1 base and 2 bases, with 10 bases remaining between them. CDR3 DNA sequence: TGTGCCAGCAGCTTGTCTCTATTTGGCAATCAGCCCCAGCATTTT. It encodes CASSLSLFGNQPQHF.

This clone was detected only a few times. The V gene is TRBV4-2, the J gene TRBJ1-2, with 7 nucleotides matching TRBD1. Germline V gene sequence: CDR1 LGHNA, CDR2 YNFKEQ. CDR3 size: 15 residues. V was clipped by 0 bases and J by 3 bases; unmatched bases: 4. In DNA, the CDR3 is TGTGCCAGCAGCCAAGAGGGCACAGGGGACTATGGCTACACCTTC. As protein: CASSQEGTGDYGYTF.

The rearrangement uses TRBV19 and TRBJ1-4; D is undetermined. V dropped 6 bases and J dropped 11 bases, with 19 bases sitting between them. Looked up from germline, CDR1 is LNHDA and CDR2 is SQIVND (reference sequence). The CDR3 has 14 residues. For the CDR3, the DNA is TGTGCCAGTAGCTCGGACGGTGCCTTTCGGAAACTGTTTTTT. Its translation is CASSSDGAFRKLFF.

The J gene is TRBJ1-3, the V gene TRBV9; TRBD1 matches 8 bases. Per germline, CDR1 SGDLS and CDR2 YYNGEE. The CDR3 is made up of 15 amino acids. V lost 3 bases to trimming and J lost 2 bases; unmatched junction nucleotides: 4. Here the CDR3 DNA reads TGTGCCAGCAGCGACACAGGGGGTCCTGGAAACACCATATATTTT. Translated: CASSDTGGPGNTIYF. Drawing the rest from reference TRBV9 and TRBJ1-3, the complete variable domain is DSGVTQTPKHLITATGQRVTLRCSPRSGDLSVYWYQQSLDQGLQFLIQYYNGEERAKGNILERFSAQQFPDLHSELNLSSLELGDSALYFCASSDTGGPGNTIYFGEGSWLTVV.

Sample share makes this clone medium-sized. The chain carries TRBV5-1 and TRBJ1-5; no clear D gene. The CDR3 covers 13 residues. Trimming stripped 2 bases from V and 10 bases from J, with 13 bases between. Germline CDR1 SGHRS, CDR2 YFSETQ. In nucleotides, the CDR3 is TGCGCCAGCAGCTTCTTCGGAGGTCAACCCCAGCATTTT. Residues: CASSFFGGQPQHF.

This chain connects TRBV27 to TRBJ1-2; no definite D call. The CDR3 consists of 13 residues. Per the germline V gene, CDR1 is MNHEY and CDR2 is SMNVEV (reference sequence). Trimming took off 5 bases at V and 4 bases at J, with 11 bases between the two ends. CDR3 sequence reads: CASSIGNSYGYTF. The CDR3 DNA is TGTGCCAGCAGTATAGGAAATAGCTATGGCTACACCTTC.

The CDR3 spells CSVDARGVETQYF. CDR3 bases: TGCAGCGTTGACGCGAGAGGGGTTGAGACCCAGTACTTC. The chain links TRBV29-1 to TRBJ2-5; the D call may be TRBD1 or TRBD2 (5 bases each). This CDR3 has 13 amino acids. Germline CDR1 reads SQVTM; CDR2 reads ANQGSEA. Trimming removed 3 bases from V and 5 bases from J, with 13 bases in between.

The J gene is TRBJ2-5, the V gene TRBV6-2 or TRBV6-3, with 12 bases lining up with TRBD2. Losses at the gene ends were 8 bases for V and 7 bases for J; bases not matched to a gene: 14. The CDR3 is 16 residues long. Germline loops: CDR1 MNHEY, CDR2 SVGEGT. The CDR3 is CASRPFGLAGRGTQYF. The DNA for the CDR3 is TGTGCCAGCCGCCCCTTCGGACTAGCGGGAAGAGGGACCCAGTACTTC.

The chain combines TRBV6-5 with TRBJ2-7; TRBD2 is a possible D gene (6 bases). The CDR3 consists of 14 residues. CDR1 MNHEY and CDR2 SVGAGI come from the germline V gene. Between the trimmed V and J ends, which lost 4 bases and 5 bases, there was a span of 15 bases. CDR3 sequence (DNA): TGTGCCAGCAGTTCGACCTCGGGAGCAGACGAGCAGTACTTC. This encodes CASSSTSGADEQYF.

The CDR3 coding sequence is TGCAGCCTCTTAGGGGGGTATGGCTACACCTTC. Its protein is CSLLGGYGYTF. The chain uses TRBV20-1 and TRBJ1-2, with D maybe TRBD1 (6 bases). The CDR3 runs to 11 residues. In germline, CDR1 is DFQATT, CDR2 SNEGSKA (reference sequence).

This clone was seen once. The chain joins TRBV12-3 or TRBV12-4 to TRBJ1-1, with D uncertain. The ends were cut back, 6 bases at V and 6 bases at J, with 8 bases in the middle. CDR3 length: 11 amino acids. In DNA, the CDR3 is TGTGCCAGCAGAGAGGAGGCTGAAGCTTTCTTT. Its translation is CASREEAEAFF.